This T cell receptor beta chain was obtained from a study of T cell changes during pregnancy in multiple sclerosis. The table came from immunoSEQ multiplex PCR; TCRdb's copy has only in-frame clones and leaves some out. The data show around 69,000 clones, about 92% seen once. The V segment lost 2 bases and the J segment 9 bases; nucleotides outside the gene matches: 5. Germline V CDR1 and CDR2: SGHRS, YFSETQ. The CDR3 covers 13 residues. The source material was peripheral blood, sampled in the second trimester of pregnancy. The chain is built from TRBV5-1 and TRBJ1-2; 9 bases line up with TRBD1. The clonotype originates from a female donor in good health, enrolled as a control in a pregnancy study. CDR3 sequence: CASSLTGQGSYTF. The DNA for the CDR3 is TGCGCCAGCAGCTTAACGGGACAGGGAAGCTACACCTTC.